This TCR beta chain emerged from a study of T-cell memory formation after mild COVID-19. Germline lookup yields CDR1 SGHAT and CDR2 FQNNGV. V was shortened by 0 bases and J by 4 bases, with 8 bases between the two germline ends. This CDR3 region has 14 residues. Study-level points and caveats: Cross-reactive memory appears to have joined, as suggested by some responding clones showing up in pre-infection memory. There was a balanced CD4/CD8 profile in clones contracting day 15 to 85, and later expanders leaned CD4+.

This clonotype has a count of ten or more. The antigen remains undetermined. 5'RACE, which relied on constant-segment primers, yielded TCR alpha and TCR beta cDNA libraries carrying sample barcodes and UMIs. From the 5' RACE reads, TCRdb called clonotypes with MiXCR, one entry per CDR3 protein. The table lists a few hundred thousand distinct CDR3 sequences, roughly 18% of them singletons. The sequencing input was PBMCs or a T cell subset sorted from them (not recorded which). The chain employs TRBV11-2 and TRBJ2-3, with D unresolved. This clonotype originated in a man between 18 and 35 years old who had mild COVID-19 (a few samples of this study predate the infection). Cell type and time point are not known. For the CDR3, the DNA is TGTGCCAGCAGCTTAGACAGGTCTTCAGATACGCAGTATTTT. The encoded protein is CASSLDRSSDTQYF.